This TCR beta chain emerged from a study of shared clonotypes between healthy human individuals. Overall study: With ages of 18 to 49, the donors were a couple of women and a few men. Study-wide findings and caveats: A handful of donors held around 5% of naive CD4 clonotypes in common. Estimated clonotype richness was generally higher in naive than memory subsets. Expectations were that clonotype sharing among donors would be affected by sequencing depth.

Germline values: CDR1 MNHEY, CDR2 SMNVEV (reference sequence). The V end was cut by 2 bases, the J end by 0 bases, with 2 bases between. CDR3 length: 13 amino acids. Comment on this clone: Its antigen is not known.

TCRdb keeps only in-frame clones here, not all; method: immunoSEQ multiplex PCR. The sample shows hundreds of thousands of clones, approximately 96% of them seen only once. Naive CD8 populations comprised CD45RO-negative cells positively selected for CCR7, excluding terminally differentiated effector memory CD45RA+ cells. The V and J genes are TRBV27 and TRBJ2-1; D unclear. Material: naive CD8+ T cells sorted from blood. This clonotype originated in a woman in her twenties or thirties in good health. CDR3 bases: TGTGCCAGCAGTTTAATCTCCTACAATGAGCAGTTCTTC. This encodes CASSLISYNEQFF.